This T cell receptor (beta chain) was captured by sequencing in a study of T-cell memory formation after mild COVID-19 (dated by TCRdb to the early 2020s). About the full investigation: TCR sequence clusters from the two donors were largely donor specific. Two young, previously healthy adult volunteers, one female and one male, were included in the cohort. Longitudinal TCRalpha and TCRbeta repertoire sequencing tracked T-cell clones expanding and contracting after mild COVID-19 in a couple of donors.

Broader findings and caveats from the paper: Clones that contracted from day 15 to 85 showed balanced CD4/CD8 phenotypes, whereas a second wave of clones that expanded from day 15 to 37 leaned towards CD4+. Some responding clones were found in pre-infection memory, which suggests that pre-existing cross-reactive memory T cells took part in the SARS-CoV-2 response. SARS-CoV-2 specificity of the second-wave clones peaking on day 37 was not confirmed. Only a couple of mild cases were covered by the study, and larger cohorts that include severe cases with pre-infection samples were considered necessary. Contracting CD4+ clones appeared mostly in the CM and EM memory subsets, whereas CD8+ clones were enriched in EMRA.

Ficoll-Paque density gradient centrifugation was the method used to isolate PBMCs. Sequencing instrument: Illumina NovaSeq 6000. Using 5'RACE with constant-segment primers, TCRalpha and TCRbeta cDNA libraries were constructed, with sample barcodes and unique molecular identifiers added in the process. Trizol reagent was used to extract RNA from every sample. The libraries were amplified in two PCR steps, and the second step added a second sample barcode and Illumina TruSeq adapters. The libraries were sequenced on an Illumina NovaSeq using 2 x 150 bp paired-end reads. Regarding the original processing steps: The reads were demultiplexed and collapsed into UMI-guided consensus sequences using migec v1.2.7. Using mixcr v2.1.11, the UMI consensuses were aligned to TRA and TRB V and J templates and assembled into clonotypes. A clonotype was counted as expanded or contracted only when both edgeR and NoisET called the clonotype significant, with the noise models trained on biological replicates. For edgeR calls, the thresholds were a false discovery rate-adjusted p below 0.01 and a log2 fold-change of 1. PCA with hierarchical clustering of max-normalized trajectories of the 1000 most abundant clonotypes was used as exploratory dynamics analysis. Separately sequenced CD4+ and CD8+ repertoires were used to assign a CD4 or CD8 phenotype to each responding clone. TCRdb trimmed the raw reads at Q25, called clones with MiXCR and kept productive beta chains. Every CDR3 protein is listed once, alongside the most common genes and DNA of its rows. The V and J calls here are based on TCRdb, not the publication. The sample includes over 250,000 distinct CDR3 sequences, with more than 15% observed a single time. The top ten constitute 22% of the sample.

Worth noting for this clonotype: Its antigen specificity is not known. There are no base qualities to consult, and no much larger clone falls within one base.

At the junction V is shortened by 5 bases and J by 5 bases, with 18 bases in between. For CDR1 and CDR2, the germline V gene lists SGHVS and FQNEAQ. The CDR3 spans 15 residues, from the cysteine through the phenylalanine. Of the read, only the CDR3 DNA is kept; its 45 bases are in frame from base 1. Sequences were obtained from PBMCs or a T cell subset sorted from them (not recorded which). The sequence came from a man between 18 and 29 years old who had mild COVID-19 (a few samples of this study predate the infection). The sample titles of this study are shuffled in the database, so cell type and time point are left out; the donor was told from shared clones. The chain couples TRBV7-8 to TRBJ2-5; matching of 6 bases hints at TRBD2 as the D gene. The DNA sequence reads TGTGCCAGCAGCCTAGACGGACTATCGGTGGAGACCCAGTACTTC. It translates as CASSLDGLSVETQYF.